This TCR beta chain was recorded in a study of T cells in Graves' hyperthyroidism and ophthalmopathy. The study's findings and limits: Most expanded thyroid clonotypes above 0.001 also appeared in blood.

On this clonotype: Its antigen remains unknown.

The patients, who ranged from 18 to 65 in age, presented with newly diagnosed hyperthyroidism lasting under 2 months. The authors took PBMCs from over 8.5 ml fresh peripheral blood. V dropped 6 bases and J dropped 2 bases, with 17 bases sitting between them. The CDR3 is made up of 15 amino acids. Germline loops: CDR1 MNHEY, CDR2 SVGEGT. The CDR3 regions of TCR beta were amplified from RNA transcripts. When the TCR CDR3 underwent first-round RT-PCR, the HTBI primer set was used. TCRdb processed the multiplex PCR reads anew with MiXCR; each CDR3 protein has one entry. The sample carries under 650,000 distinct CDR3 sequences, 15% to 20% recorded once.

The receptor was isolated from a woman in her 30s with Graves' hyperthyroidism. The V call is TRBV6-2 or TRBV6-3, the J call TRBJ2-7, with D tentatively TRBD1 (6 bases). Specimen: blood. In nucleotides, the CDR3 is TGTGCCAGCAGCCTCGAGTCAGGGGCTACCTACGAGCAGTACTTC. The encoded protein is CASSLESGATYEQYF.